This TCR beta chain derives from a study of radiotherapy plus CTLA-4 blockade in lung cancer. Using immunoSEQ multiplex PCR, the repertoire was profiled, and TCRdb retains in-frame clones only, with some absent. The table shows tens of thousands of clones, with roughly 80% occurring only once. This CDR3 is 15 amino acids long. Germline-derived CDR1 and CDR2 are SEHNR and FQNEAQ (reference sequence). V lost 1 base and J lost 3; bases outside the gene matches: 3. This chain uses TRBV7-9 with TRBJ2-3; the match to TRBD2 covers 8 bases. The receptor comes from a human donor with non-small cell lung cancer that progressed on radiotherapy plus ipilimumab. Sequenced material: peripheral blood, taken from a patient treated with radiotherapy plus ipilimumab. The CDR3 loop is CASSLDGGRTDTQYF. The CDR3 DNA reads TGTGCCAGCAGCTTAGACGGCGGGAGGACAGATACGCAGTATTTT.